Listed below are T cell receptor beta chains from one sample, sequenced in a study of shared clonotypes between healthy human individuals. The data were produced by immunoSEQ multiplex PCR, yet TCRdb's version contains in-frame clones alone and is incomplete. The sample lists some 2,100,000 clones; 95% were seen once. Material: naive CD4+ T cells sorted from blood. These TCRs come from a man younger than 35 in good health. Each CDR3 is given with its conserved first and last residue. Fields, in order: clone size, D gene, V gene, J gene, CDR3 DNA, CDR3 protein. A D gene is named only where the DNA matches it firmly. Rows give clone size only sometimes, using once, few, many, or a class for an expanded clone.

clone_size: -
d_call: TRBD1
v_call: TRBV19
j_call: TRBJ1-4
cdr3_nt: TGTGCCAGTAGACCGGGACAGATTAATGAAAAACTGTTTTTT
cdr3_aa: CASRPGQINEKLFF

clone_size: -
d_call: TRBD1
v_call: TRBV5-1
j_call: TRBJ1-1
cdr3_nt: TGCGCCAGCAGCTTGGGACAGGGATTTTTCATGAACACTGAAGCTTTCTTT
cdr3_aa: CASSLGQGFFMNTEAFF

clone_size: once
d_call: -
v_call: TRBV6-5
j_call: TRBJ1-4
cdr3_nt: TGTGCCAGCAGTTACGGACAGTTTGAAAAACTGTTTTTT
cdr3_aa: CASSYGQFEKLFF

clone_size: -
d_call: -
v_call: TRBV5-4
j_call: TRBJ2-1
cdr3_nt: TGTGCCAGCAGCTTGGGCGGGGCGATCTACAATGAGCAGTTCTTC
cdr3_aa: CASSLGGAIYNEQFF

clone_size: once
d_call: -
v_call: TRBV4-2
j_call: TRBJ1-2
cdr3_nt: TGTGCCAGCAGCCAAGATAACACGGTAAACTATGGCTACACCTTC
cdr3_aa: CASSQDNTVNYGYTF

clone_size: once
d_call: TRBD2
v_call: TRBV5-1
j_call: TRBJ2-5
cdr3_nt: TGCGCCAGCAGCTTGAGCCACGGGGGGGAGACCCAGTACTTC
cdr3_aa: CASSLSHGGETQYF

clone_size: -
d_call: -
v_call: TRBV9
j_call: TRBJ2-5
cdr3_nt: TGTGCCAGCAGCATAGGCGGGACTGTCGAGACCCAGTACTTC
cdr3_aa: CASSIGGTVETQYF

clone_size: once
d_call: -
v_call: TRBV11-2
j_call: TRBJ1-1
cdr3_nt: TGTGCCAGCAGCCCTAGGGGGGACACTGAAGCTTTCTTT
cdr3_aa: CASSPRGDTEAFF

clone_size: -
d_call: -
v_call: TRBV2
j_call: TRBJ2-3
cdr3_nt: TGTGCCAGCAGTGAAGTCAGGCGAGGGGGCACAGATACGCAGTATTTT
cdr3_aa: CASSEVRRGGTDTQYF

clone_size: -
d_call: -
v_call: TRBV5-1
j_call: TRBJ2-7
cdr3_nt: TGCGCCAGCAGCTATGGAGGGTCGTACGAGCAGTACTTC
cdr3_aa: CASSYGGSYEQYF

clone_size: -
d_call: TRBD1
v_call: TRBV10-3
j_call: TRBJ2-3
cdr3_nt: TGTGCCATCAGTCGGACAGGACAGGACACAGATACGCAGTATTTT
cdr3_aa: CAISRTGQDTDTQYF

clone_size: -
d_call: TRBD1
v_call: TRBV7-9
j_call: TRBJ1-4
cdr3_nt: TGTGCCAGCAGCCAAATCCCAACAGGGGTGGGTGAAAAACTGTTTTTT
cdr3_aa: CASSQIPTGVGEKLFF

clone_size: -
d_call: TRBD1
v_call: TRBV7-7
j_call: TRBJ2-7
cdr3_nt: TGTGCTAGCAGCTTAGCGCTTGGGACAGCCTACGAGCAGTACTTC
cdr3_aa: CASSLALGTAYEQYF

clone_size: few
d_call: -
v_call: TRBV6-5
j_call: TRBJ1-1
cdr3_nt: TGTGCCAGCAGCCGACGGGGCACTGAAGCTTTCTTT
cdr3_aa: CASSRRGTEAFF

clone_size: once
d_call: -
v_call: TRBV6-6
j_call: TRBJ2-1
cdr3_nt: TGTGCCGTTCTTCCGGGACCGTCCTACAATGAGCAGTTCTTC
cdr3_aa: CAVLPGPSYNEQFF

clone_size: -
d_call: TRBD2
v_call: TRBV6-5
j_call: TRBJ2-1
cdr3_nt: TGTGCCAGCAGTTCCAAAGCGGGAGGGCCGCTCTTC
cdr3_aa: CASSSKAGGPLF

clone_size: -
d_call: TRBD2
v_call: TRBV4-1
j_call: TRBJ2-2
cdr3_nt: TGCGCCAGCAGCCAAGAACTAGCGGGGAACACCGGGGAGCTGTTTTTT
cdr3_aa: CASSQELAGNTGELFF

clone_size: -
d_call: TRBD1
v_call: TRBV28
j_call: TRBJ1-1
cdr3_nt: TGTGCCACCGTAAGAGGGACAGGGAACACTGAAGCTTTCTTT
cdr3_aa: CATVRGTGNTEAFF

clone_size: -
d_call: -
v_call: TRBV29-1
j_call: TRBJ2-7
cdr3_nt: TGCAGCGTTGTCGGGAAGTTAGTCGTCGAGCAGTACTTC
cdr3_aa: CSVVGKLVVEQYF

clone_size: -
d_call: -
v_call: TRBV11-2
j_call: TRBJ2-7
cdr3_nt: TGTGCCAGCAGCCTCGCCGGGACGGTTGCCTACGAGCAGTACTTC
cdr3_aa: CASSLAGTVAYEQYF

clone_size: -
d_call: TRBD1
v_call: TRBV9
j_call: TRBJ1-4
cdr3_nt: TGTGCCAGCAGCGCCCAAGGGGGCTGGGGTGAAAAACTGTTTTTT
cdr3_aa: CASSAQGGWGEKLFF

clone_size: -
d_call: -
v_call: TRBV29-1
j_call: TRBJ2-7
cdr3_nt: TGCAGCGTTGACGGTGACAATTCCTACGAGCAGTACTTC
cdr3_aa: CSVDGDNSYEQYF

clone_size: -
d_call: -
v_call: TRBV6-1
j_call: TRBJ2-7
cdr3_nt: TGTGCCAGCAGTTTTACGGGACAACTAAACTACGAGCAGTACTTC
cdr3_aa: CASSFTGQLNYEQYF

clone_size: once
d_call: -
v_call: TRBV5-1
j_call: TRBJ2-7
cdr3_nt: TGCGCCAGCAGCTTGGCCAAGGGAACAGGGACCTACGAGCAGTACTTC
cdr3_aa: CASSLAKGTGTYEQYF

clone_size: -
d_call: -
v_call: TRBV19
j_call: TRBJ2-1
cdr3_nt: TGTGCCAGTAGTATAGGGAACGTCAATGAGCAGTTCTTC
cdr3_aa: CASSIGNVNEQFF